The 21 T cell receptor beta chains below all came from one sample that was sequenced in a study of cytomegalovirus exposure and HLA in healthy donors. Clones were sequenced by immunoSEQ multiplex PCR, and TCRdb holds only the in-frame ones, with some missing. The repertoire holds 90,000 to 110,000 clones, with approximately 91% as singletons. The sequencing sample was made of PBMCs. The receptors come from a woman younger than 30 in good health and CMV-seronegative.

The chain recombines TRBV5-1 with TRBJ2-3; 11 positions agree with TRBD2. With 5 bases clipped from V and 3 bases from J, the junction kept 5 bases outside the gene matches. The CDR3 is made up of 15 amino acids. CDR1 SGHRS and CDR2 YFSETQ come from the germline V gene. This chain's CDR3 is CASSSGRALTDTQYF. The CDR3 DNA sequence: TGCGCCAGCAGTAGCGGGAGGGCCTTAACAGATACGCAGTATTTT.

The chain carries TRBV5-6 and TRBJ2-2, with TRBD2 matching over 8 bases. The trim removed 0 bases at V and 9 bases at J, leaving 7 bases unmatched. The CDR3 totals 15 residues. From germline, CDR1 is SGHDT and CDR2 YYEEEE. In DNA form, the CDR3 reads TGTGCCAGCAGCTTGGCGGGACTAGTGTTCAGGGAGCTGTTTTTT. Translated, it gives CASSLAGLVFRELFF.

J is TRBJ2-1 and V is TRBV9, with 8 bases fitting TRBD2. J gave up 4 bases and V 0 bases, and 0 bases lay outside the gene matches. The CDR3 contains 14 residues. Germline CDR1 and CDR2: SGDLS and YYNGEE. Written as DNA, the CDR3 is TGTGCCAGCAGCGTAGCTAGCGGGTACAATGAGCAGTTCTTC. This encodes CASSVASGYNEQFF.

The rearrangement joins TRBV28 to TRBJ1-6; 7 nucleotides align to TRBD1. The CDR3 has 14 amino acids. Per germline, CDR1 MDHEN and CDR2 SYDVKM. V was pared by 4 bases and J by 8 bases, with 5 bases of the junction left unmatched. CDR3 in DNA: TGTGCCAGCAGTTCCCCGGGACAGCATTCACCCCTCCACTTT. Its protein product is CASSSPGQHSPLHF.

The chain links TRBV5-4 to TRBJ2-5, with 9 bases lining up with TRBD2. Germline-derived CDR1 and CDR2 are SGHNT and YYREEE (reference sequence). V gave up 9 bases and J gave up 1 base; unmatched junction bases: 7. The CDR3 has 14 residues. The CDR3 DNA reads TGTGCCACCCTTGGGCGGGGGGGCCAAGAGACCCAGTACTTC. Translation: CATLGRGGQETQYF.

This chain uses TRBV27 with TRBJ2-7, with 11 bases that match TRBD2. This CDR3 has 15 residues. Germline V CDR1 and CDR2: MNHEY, SMNVEV (reference sequence). After removal of 2 bases from V and 3 bases from J, the junction contained 3 bases not matched to a gene. The CDR3 is CASSLTSGSIYEQYF. CDR3 bases: TGTGCCAGCAGTTTAACTAGCGGGAGTATCTACGAGCAGTACTTC.

The gene calls are TRBV9 and TRBJ2-5; 7 positions match TRBD1. This CDR3 spans 15 amino acids. Per the germline V gene, CDR1 is SGDLS and CDR2 is YYNGEE. V shed 4 bases and J 0 bases; nucleotides not matched to a gene: 6. CDR3 sequence: CASSIGTAYQETQYF. DNA of the CDR3: TGTGCCAGCAGCATTGGGACAGCATACCAAGAGACCCAGTACTTC.

V usage is TRBV29-1 and J usage is TRBJ1-1, with a weak D call TRBD1 (6 bases). The CDR3 runs to 13 residues. V lost 7 bases and J lost 1, with 13 bases in between. Germline CDR1 and CDR2: SQVTM and ANQGSEA. CDR3 loop: CSDATGPNTEAFF. The CDR3 DNA follows: TGCAGCGACGCGACAGGACCGAACACTGAAGCTTTCTTT.

This clone was seen a handful of times. This chain connects TRBV7-2 to TRBJ2-5, with no clear D. From germline, CDR1 is SGHTA and CDR2 FQGNSA. Trimming pared 4 bases from V and 0 bases from J, leaving 15 bases between. The CDR3 sequence is 16 residues long. CDR3 amino acids: CASSSPLGVHQETQYF. The DNA of the CDR3 is TGTGCCAGCAGCTCCCCCTTAGGAGTTCACCAAGAGACCCAGTACTTC.

The CDR3, as DNA: TGTGCCAGCAGCTTAGGGAGCGACCGGGAGACCCAGTACTTC. This encodes CASSLGSDRETQYF. The chain links TRBV7-9 to TRBJ2-5; no definite D call. CDR1 is SEHNR, CDR2 FQNEAQ, per germline (reference sequence). The V gene lost 1 base and the J gene lost 5 bases, with 11 bases spanning the gap. This CDR3 contains 14 residues. The variable domain in full, with the rest retrieved from reference TRBV7-9 and TRBJ2-5, is DTGVSQNPRHKITKRGQNVTFRCDPISEHNRLYWYRQTLGQGPEFLTYFQNEAQLEKSRLLSDRFSAERPKGSFSTLEIQRTEQGDSAMYLCASSLGSDRETQYFGPGTRLLVL.

This rearrangement joins TRBV11-3 to TRBJ2-5, with D perhaps TRBD2 (6 bases). The CDR3 has 14 amino acids. Germline assignment: CDR1 SGHNT and CDR2 YENEEA. V lost 1 base and J lost 1, with 7 bases in between. In DNA, the CDR3 is TGTGCCAGCAGCTTAGGCGGGGCCCAAGAGACCCAGTACTTC. Its protein is CASSLGGAQETQYF.

The chain combines TRBV7-5 with TRBJ2-1; the table's D call, TRBD2, has no DNA check behind it. TRBV7-5 is marked as a pseudogene. This CDR3 is 19 amino acids long. The CDR3 sequence: CVRSGLSGGLTGSYNEQFF. CDR3 DNA: TGTGTCAGAAGCGGGCTTTCGGGGGGGCTAACCGGCTCCTACAATGAGCAGTTCTTC.

The chain joins TRBV5-1 to TRBJ2-1; TRBD1 aligns across 8 bases. The V gene end was trimmed by 4 bases and the J gene end by 8 bases; junction bases not matched to a gene: 8. Germline loops: CDR1 SGHRS, CDR2 YFSETQ. The CDR3 runs to 14 residues. The CDR3 DNA reads TGCGCCAGCAGCAGGGGACAGGTTGACGATGAGCAGTTCTTC. Translation gives CASSRGQVDDEQFF.

V is TRBV5-5 and J is TRBJ1-2, with TRBD1 matching over 8 bases. The germline V gene has CDR1 SGHKS and CDR2 YYEKEE (reference sequence). The V gene end was trimmed by 2 bases and the J gene end by 4 bases; junction bases not matched to a gene: 7. The length of the CDR3 is 15 residues. The CDR3 DNA reads as TGTGCCAGCAGCTTTAATCCGACAGGGGCCTATGGCTACACCTTC. This translates into CASSFNPTGAYGYTF.

This sequence joins TRBV6-5 and TRBJ2-3, with a weak D call TRBD2 (5 bases). V dropped 0 bases and J dropped 9 bases, with 10 bases sitting between them. CDR1 and CDR2 (germline): MNHEY, SVGAGI. The CDR3 runs to 13 residues. The chain's CDR3 is CASSYSLGLTQYF. For the CDR3, the DNA is TGTGCCAGCAGTTACTCGCTAGGACTCACGCAGTATTTT.

This clone was seen just once. The chain combines TRBV14 with TRBJ2-7; no reliable D call. From germline, CDR1 is SGHDN and CDR2 FVKESK. V dropped 8 bases and J dropped 2 bases, with 13 bases sitting between them. This CDR3 is 13 amino acids long. The CDR3 DNA follows: TGTGCCAGCTCCCAATCCTACGCCTACGAGCAGTACTTC. It translates to CASSQSYAYEQYF.

The V and J genes are TRBV7-3 and TRBJ2-1, with 15 bases identical to TRBD2. Looked up from germline, CDR1 is SGHTA and CDR2 is FQGTGA. The junction had 11 bases not matched to a gene; V was cut back by 5 bases and J by 9 bases. The CDR3 is made up of 17 amino acids. CDR3 region: CASSLLWTSGGAGEQFF. The CDR3 DNA is TGTGCCAGCAGCCTTCTATGGACTAGCGGGGGGGCCGGTGAGCAGTTCTTC.

The V and J genes are TRBV7-9 and TRBJ1-4, with 7 bases that match TRBD1. This CDR3 contains 15 residues. With V trimmed by 4 bases and J by 4 bases, 6 bases remained unmatched. Germline CDR1 reads SEHNR; CDR2 reads FQNEAQ (reference sequence). CDR3 residues: CASSSGTVDNEKLFF. The CDR3 region has the DNA TGTGCCAGCAGCTCCGGGACAGTAGATAATGAAAAACTGTTTTTT.

The chain uses TRBV29-1 and TRBJ2-2; 7 bases are a match to TRBD1. Germline CDR1 and CDR2: SQVTM and ANQGSEA. The CDR3 totals 13 residues. The V and J ends lost 6 bases and 2 bases, in that order; junction bases with no gene match: 3. CDR3 sequence: CSVDRDNTGELFF. CDR3 DNA sequence: TGCAGCGTAGACAGGGATAACACCGGGGAGCTGTTTTTT.

V usage is TRBV18 and J usage is TRBJ2-2, with 7 bases fitting TRBD1. With 6 bases clipped from V and 6 bases from J, the junction kept 7 bases outside the gene matches. The germline CDR1 and CDR2 sequences are KGHSH and LQKENI. The CDR3 contains 14 residues. CDR3 DNA: TGTGCCAGCTCGGCCACAGGGGTCCCCGGGGAGCTGTTTTTT. Its protein is CASSATGVPGELFF.

The CDR3 bases are TGTGCCAGCAGCTTAGTGTCAGGCTATAATCAGCCCCAGCATTTT. Its translation: CASSLVSGYNQPQHF. The V call is TRBV11-2, the J call TRBJ1-5, with no clear D. Germline CDR1 SGHAT, CDR2 FQNNGV. The CDR3 extends over 15 amino acids. V shed 1 base and J shed 4 bases, with 11 bases lying between them.